One and the same sample provided the 16 T cell receptor beta chains below, sequenced in a study of tumour-infiltrating T cells in Burkitt lymphoma. The protocol was immunoSEQ multiplex PCR, while the TCRdb copy is restricted to in-frame clones and leaves out a portion. The sample shows over a thousand clones, around 11% of them seen only once. Sequences were obtained from tumor tissue. Receptors originate from a human donor with Burkitt lymphoma.

This clone was found a few times. The chain joins TRBV6-4 to TRBJ1-2, with D hard to call. V was cut by 5 bases and J by 2 bases, with 12 bases left in between. This CDR3 spans 14 amino acids. Germline V gene lookup returns CDR1 MRHNA and CDR2 SNTAGT. This CDR3 is CASSPDGENYGYTF. CDR3 coding DNA: TGTGCCAGCAGTCCCGACGGGGAGAACTATGGCTACACCTTC.

This clone was seen more than once but under ten times. The chain couples TRBV7-6 to TRBJ2-7; a possible D gene is TRBD1 (5 bases). CDR3 length equals 15 residues. The germline V gene has CDR1 SGHVS and CDR2 FNYEAQ. V lost 1 base to trimming and J lost 6 bases, with 16 bases between them. CDR3 nucleotide sequence: TGTGCCAGCAGCTTAGGAACAGGTACCCTAGGCGAGCAGTACTTC. Translated, it gives CASSLGTGTLGEQYF.

The rearrangement links TRBV27 to TRBJ2-7; 9 positions match TRBD2. This CDR3 region has 16 residues. Germline CDR1 reads MNHEY; CDR2 reads SMNVEV (reference sequence). Losses at the gene ends were 4 bases for V and 7 bases for J; bases not matched to a gene: 14. CDR3 DNA: TGTGCCAGCAGTTCGGTAGCGGGGGTCTTTAGGGGGGAGCAGTACTTC. Translated, it gives CASSSVAGVFRGEQYF.

This clone appeared a few times. The chain couples TRBV6-5 to TRBJ2-1, with 8 bases matching TRBD2. J lost 0 bases, V lost 4 bases, and 5 bases had no gene match. The CDR3 spans 16 residues. Germline V CDR1 and CDR2: MNHEY, SVGAGI. The CDR3 loop is CASSLTGLASYNEQFF. Written as DNA, the CDR3 is TGTGCCAGCAGTTTGACCGGACTAGCCTCCTACAATGAGCAGTTCTTC.

This clone was found a few times. The chain links TRBV7-9 to TRBJ1-5, with D possibly TRBD1 on 5 matching bases. CDR3 size: 14 residues. The V gene lost 5 bases and the J gene lost 7 bases, with 15 bases spanning the gap. Per the germline V gene, CDR1 is SEHNR and CDR2 is FQNEAQ (reference sequence). CDR3 DNA: TGTGCCAGCAGCCCGGGAGCGGGGCGACAGCCCCAGCATTTT. It codes for CASSPGAGRQPQHF.

This clone was found a few times. J is TRBJ2-7 and V is TRBV29-1; 14 bases match TRBD2. The CDR3 runs 15 residues. Losses at the gene ends were 7 bases for V and 3 bases for J; bases not matched to a gene: 8. Germline lookup yields CDR1 SQVTM and CDR2 ANQGSEA. The CDR3 is CSAGTSGGFIYEQYF. The CDR3 nucleotides are TGCAGCGCAGGGACTAGCGGGGGTTTTATCTACGAGCAGTACTTC.

This chain links TRBV7-9 with TRBJ1-5; perhaps TRBD1 as D (5 bases). This CDR3 comprises 13 residues. Germline V gene data show CDR1 as SEHNR and CDR2 as FQNEAQ (reference sequence). The V and J ends lost 3 bases and 8 bases respectively, with 11 bases between them. The CDR3 here is CASSFGGEEPQHF. The CDR3 DNA reads as TGTGCCAGCAGCTTCGGGGGAGAGGAGCCCCAGCATTTT. Filled out from reference TRBV7-9 and TRBJ1-5, the complete variable domain reads DTGVSQNPRHKITKRGQNVTFRCDPISEHNRLYWYRQTLGQGPEFLTYFQNEAQLEKSRLLSDRFSAERPKGSFSTLEIQRTEQGDSAMYLCASSFGGEEPQHFGDGTRLSIL.

This clone came up a few times. J is TRBJ1-1 and V is TRBV18; D unclear. The CDR3 spans 12 residues. Germline loops: CDR1 KGHSH, CDR2 LQKENI. Trimming took 5 bases from V and 5 from J, leaving 9 bases between them. The CDR3: CASSFQGTEAFF. The DNA for the CDR3 is TGTGCCAGCTCATTTCAAGGGACTGAAGCTTTCTTT.

This clone was seen a handful of times. An end of the junction differs from the germline gene, which may be a read error. The J gene is TRBJ1-3, the V gene TRBV2; D call uncertain. This CDR3 has 12 residues. Germline V gives CDR1 SNHLY, CDR2 FYNNEI. CDR3 bases: TGTGCCAGCAGTACCTCCCGAAAACCGCTATTTTTT. It specifies CASSTSRKPLFF. Based on the CDR3 plus reference TRBV2 and TRBJ1-3, the full variable domain is EPEVTQTPSHQVTQMGQEVILRCVPISNHLYFYWYRQILGQKVEFLVSFYNNEISEKSEIFDDQFSVERPDGSNFTLKIRSTKLEDSAMYFCASSTSRKPLFFGEGSWLTVV.

There are a few counts of this clone. This sequence joins TRBV29-1 and TRBJ2-2; 8 bases fit TRBD2. CDR3 size: 17 residues. The J segment lost 2 bases and the V segment lost 4 bases, leaving 12 bases of the junction unmatched. Germline loops: CDR1 SQVTM, CDR2 ANQGSEA. The CDR3 DNA follows: TGCAGCGTTGCGGGGGGGGCTCTCTCCTATAACACCGGGGAGCTGTTTTTT. Translating gives CSVAGGALSYNTGELFF.

This clone was seen more than once but under ten times. The chain has TRBV29-1 and TRBJ2-3; D gene uncertain. Germline CDR1 reads SQVTM; CDR2 reads ANQGSEA. The CDR3 runs to 13 residues. Trimming stripped 4 bases from V and 2 bases from J, with 10 bases between. CDR3 coding DNA: TGCAGCGTTGGGAGTGGGAACACAGATACGCAGTATTTT. Amino acid sequence: CSVGSGNTDTQYF.

The table lists this clone with a few counts. V usage is TRBV7-2 and J usage is TRBJ2-7; no clear D gene. Germline-derived CDR1 and CDR2 are SGHTA and FQGNSA. V dropped 3 bases and J dropped 7 bases, with 19 bases sitting between them. The CDR3 runs 15 residues. The DNA of the CDR3 is TGTGCCAGCAGCTTGTCTGTCATGGCGGTCTATGAGCAGTACTTC. Its protein is CASSLSVMAVYEQYF.

CDR3 DNA sequence: TGCGCCAGCAGCTTTGCCAGCCCTTATGGCTACACCTTC. Encoded protein: CASSFASPYGYTF. This sequence joins TRBV5-1 and TRBJ1-2; D gene ambiguous. The CDR3 consists of 13 residues. V lost 2 bases and J lost 5, with 10 bases in between. Germline CDR1 is SGHRS and CDR2 is YFSETQ. The full variable domain, with the rest looked up from reference TRBV5-1 and TRBJ1-2, is KAGVTQTPRYLIKTRGQQVTLSCSPISGHRSVSWYQQTPGQGLQFLFEYFSETQRNKGNFPGRFSGRQFSNSRSEMNVSTLELGDSALYLCASSFASPYGYTFGSGTRLTVV.

The J gene is TRBJ1-1, the V gene TRBV19; D gene ambiguous. CDR1 and CDR2 from the germline V gene are LNHDA and SQIVND (reference sequence). The ends were cut back, 4 bases at V and 3 bases at J, with 12 bases in the middle. This CDR3 is 14 amino acids long. DNA for the CDR3: TGTGCCAGTAGTAACAGCGGGATTTACACTGAAGCTTTCTTT. It encodes CASSNSGIYTEAFF.

The rearrangement uses TRBV5-6 and TRBJ1-2; 9 nucleotides match TRBD1. The CDR3 sequence is 14 residues long. With V trimmed by 5 bases and J by 4 bases, 6 bases remained unmatched. Germline loops: CDR1 SGHDT, CDR2 YYEEEE. The chain's CDR3 is CASSSGTGIYGYTF. In nucleotides, the CDR3 is TGTGCCAGCAGTTCCGGGACAGGGATCTATGGCTACACCTTC.

V and J are TRBV9 and TRBJ1-1; TRBD1 might be the D (5 bases). CDR1 and CDR2 (germline): SGDLS, YYNGEE. Trimming removed 1 base from V and 1 base from J, with 14 bases in between. The CDR3 is 16 residues long. The CDR3 loop is CASSVSVRGGNTEAFF. The CDR3 DNA reads as TGTGCCAGCAGCGTAAGCGTCCGGGGCGGGAACACTGAAGCTTTCTTT.